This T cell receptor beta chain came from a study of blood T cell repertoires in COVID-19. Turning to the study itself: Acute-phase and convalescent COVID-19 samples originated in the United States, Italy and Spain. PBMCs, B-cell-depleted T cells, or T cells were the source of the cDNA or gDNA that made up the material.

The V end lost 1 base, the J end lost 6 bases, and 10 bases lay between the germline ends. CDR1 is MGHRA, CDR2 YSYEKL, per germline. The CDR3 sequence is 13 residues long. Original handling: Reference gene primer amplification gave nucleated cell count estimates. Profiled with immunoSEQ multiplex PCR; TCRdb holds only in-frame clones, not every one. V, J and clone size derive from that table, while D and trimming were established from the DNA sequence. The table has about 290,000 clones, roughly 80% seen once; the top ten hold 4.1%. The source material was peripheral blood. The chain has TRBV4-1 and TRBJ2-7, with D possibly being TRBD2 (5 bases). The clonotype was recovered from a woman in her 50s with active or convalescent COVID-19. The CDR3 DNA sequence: TGCGCCAGCAGCCAAGGCGGACTCCCCGAGCAGTACTTC. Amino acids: CASSQGGLPEQYF.